This record looks at one T cell receptor beta chain sequence and its context. This clone was recorded at least ten times. The antigen it binds to is not known. Per-base qualities were not stored, and no clone one base away is much larger. The library was produced with PCR. The sequencer was an Illumina HiSeq 4000. High-throughput sequencing was used to profile the TCR beta-chain CDR3 region of every patient. As for how the authors treated the data: A classifier to discriminate distant-metastatic papillary thyroid cancer patients was built from CDR3 differences across clinicopathological groups. The Shannon index was used to measure repertoire diversity, and the Morisita-Horn index was used to measure how similar tumor and blood repertoires were. In TCRdb, the public reads were trimmed at Q25 with fastp and aligned with MiXCR, with productive beta chains retained. The V and J calls, along with clone size, are taken from TCRdb and not from the paper's own processing. Counted in this sample were some 33,000 clones; approximately 11% of them appeared once. About 16% of the sample comes from the top ten.

No patient had received any treatment before thyroid surgery. The study retrospectively analysed patient clinical samples collected from about 2012 to 2019 using T-cell receptor beta sequencing. The data were obtained in a study of metastatic and nonmetastatic thyroid tumors (dated by TCRdb to the early 2020s). For context, the study as a whole: For patients with malignant and with benign thyroid disease, the researchers compared repertoires between peripheral blood samples and tumor or nodule tissue samples. On the study overall, not on this receptor specifically: In both blood and tumor samples, malignant tumors were reported to have significantly higher TCR beta diversity than benign nodules.

This TCR derives from a female donor with papillary thyroid cancer or a benign thyroid nodule (not recorded which). Some clones in this sample may be carry-over from other donors' samples. The specimen was blood.

The DNA sequence reads TGCAGCGTTGTAGGACAGACCCGGAATGAGCAGTTCTTC. This gives the protein CSVVGQTRNEQFF. This chain is built from TRBV29-1 and TRBJ2-1; a tentative D match to TRBD1 spans 6 bases. CDR1 and CDR2 are drawn from the germline V gene: SQVTM, ANQGSEA. Including the terminal cysteine and phenylalanine, the CDR3 comprises 13 residues. Only the CDR3 region is kept as DNA, spanning 39 bases read in frame from base 1. V gives up 4 bases and J gives up 7 bases, and the segment between their germline ends measures 14 bases.